At least ten counts were recorded for the clone carrying this T cell receptor (beta chain). The antigen is not known. The entry originates in a study of T cells after yellow fever vaccination. Study-level background: With SMART-Seq v4 Ultra Low Input, the fractions containing low cell numbers were prepared. Study results and caveats: Booster sampling recovered most clones from primary vaccination (approximately 96% CD4, around 88% CD8).

A 5'RACE template-switching step, the method used to make TCR cDNA, added a universal primer site and UMIs. TCRdb itself ran the 5' RACE reads through MiXCR, one entry per CDR3 protein. The table lists over 100,000 distinct CDR3 sequences, roughly 8.9% of them singletons, with approximately 24% in the top ten. Trimming removed 1 base from V and 3 bases from J, with 10 bases in between. In germline, CDR1 is DFQATT, CDR2 SNEGSKA (reference sequence). The CDR3 contains 13 residues. Sequencing was performed on CD8+ T cells sorted from PBMCs, taken 45 days after the yellow fever booster vaccination. The TCR originated in a man younger than 40 who received the YFV17D yellow fever vaccine. This chain connects TRBV20-1 to TRBJ2-7; D not resolved. CDR3 amino acids: CSARARLSYEQYF. In DNA form, the CDR3 reads TGCAGTGCTAGAGCTCGATTAAGCTACGAGCAGTACTTC.